This entry is about one T cell receptor (beta chain). Assay used: immunoSEQ multiplex PCR; TCRdb lists only in-frame clones, some missing. The table has around 26,000 clones, around 83% seen once; the top ten hold 20% to 25%. This sample was included in a study of control samples from healthy donors and cancer patients. Trimming took off 0 bases at V and 2 bases at J, with 11 bases between the two ends. The CDR3 sequence is 15 residues long. CDR1 SGHAT and CDR2 FQNNGV come from the germline V gene. The sequence was collected from a man aged 60-69 years with colorectal cancer. The chain has TRBV11-2 and TRBJ2-7, with TRBD1 as a possible D gene (6 bases). Sequences were obtained from PBMCs. The CDR3 DNA is TGTGCCAGCAGCTTAGAACAGGGCTTTACCTACGAGCAGTACTTC. Residues: CASSLEQGFTYEQYF.